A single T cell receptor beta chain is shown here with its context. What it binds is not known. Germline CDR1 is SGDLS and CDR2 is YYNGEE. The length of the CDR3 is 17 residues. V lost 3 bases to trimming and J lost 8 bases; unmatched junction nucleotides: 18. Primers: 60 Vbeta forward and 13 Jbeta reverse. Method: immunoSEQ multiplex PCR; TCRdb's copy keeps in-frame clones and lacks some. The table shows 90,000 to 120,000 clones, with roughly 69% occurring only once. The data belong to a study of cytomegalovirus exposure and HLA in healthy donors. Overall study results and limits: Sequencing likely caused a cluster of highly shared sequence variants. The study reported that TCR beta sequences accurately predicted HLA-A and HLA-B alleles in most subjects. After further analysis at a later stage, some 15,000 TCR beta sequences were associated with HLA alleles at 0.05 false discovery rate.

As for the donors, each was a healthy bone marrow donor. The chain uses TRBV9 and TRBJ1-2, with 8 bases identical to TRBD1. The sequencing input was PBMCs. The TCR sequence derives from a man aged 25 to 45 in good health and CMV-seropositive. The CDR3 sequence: CASSAIRTRGRSSGYTF. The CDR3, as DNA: TGTGCCAGCAGCGCTATTAGGACCAGGGGGCGTTCGAGCGGCTACACCTTC.